This TCR beta chain was obtained from a study of blood T cell repertoires in COVID-19. TCRdb's table, derived via immunoSEQ multiplex PCR, lists solely in-frame clones and lacks some. The sample has around 200,000 clones; 70% to 80% are singletons. This clone appeared a few times. Sequenced material: peripheral blood. The sequence derives from a woman in her 40s with COVID-19, enrolled during active disease.

The CDR3 DNA sequence: TGCAGTGCTAGTTATGCGGGGTTGTCCTACAATGAGCAGTTCTTC. Protein sequence: CSASYAGLSYNEQFF. The chain links TRBV20-1 to TRBJ2-1; a weak D match, TRBD2 (6 bases). The CDR3 has 15 amino acids. The V end lost 3 bases, the J end lost 1 base, and 13 bases lay between the germline ends. Germline V lookup: CDR1 DFQATT, CDR2 SNEGSKA (reference sequence).